This T cell receptor (beta chain) was captured by sequencing in a study of metastatic and nonmetastatic thyroid tumors. Overall study context: Where malignant and benign thyroid patients were concerned, repertoires were compared across blood and tumor or nodule tissue.

Whole-study results and caveats: TCR beta diversity was reportedly significantly higher in malignant thyroid tumors than benign nodules, in blood and tumor.

The germline CDR1 and CDR2 sequences are MNHEY and SVGEGT. There are 14 residues in the CDR3. Trimming took off 4 bases at V and 6 bases at J, with 16 bases between the two ends. All patients were untreated before thyroid surgery. In the original analysis: The study built a papillary thyroid cancer distant-metastasis classifier from CDR3 differences across clinicopathological groups. MiXCR was used by TCRdb to re-call the PCR reads. TCRdb, rather than the study authors, made the V and J calls. The profile covers some 10,000 clones, with roughly 28% appearing a single time and about 10% taken by the ten largest. A word on this clone: What it binds is not known.

The sequencing sample was made of tumor tissue. The clonotype was recovered from a male donor with papillary thyroid cancer or a benign thyroid nodule (not recorded which). Some clones in this sample may be carry-over from other donors' samples. This chain connects TRBV6-2 or TRBV6-3 to TRBJ2-7, with D perhaps TRBD2 (6 bases). The CDR3 coding sequence is TGTGCCAGCAGTTTTGGGGGGAGCTTCCGCGAGCAGTACTTC. Encoded protein: CASSFGGSFREQYF.